This T cell receptor (beta chain) is from a study of blood T cell repertoires in COVID-19. Study overall: From the United States, Italy and Spain came samples of acute and convalescent COVID-19.

The length of the CDR3 is 14 residues. Per the germline V gene, CDR1 is MDHEN and CDR2 is SYDVKM. The V end was cut by 9 bases, the J end by 3 bases, with 17 bases between. Original processing notes: Quantification of nucleated cells was approximated via reference gene primer amplification. Clones were sequenced by immunoSEQ multiplex PCR, and TCRdb holds only the in-frame ones, with some missing. The DNA was the basis for D and trimming; V, J and clone size are from that table. Counted here are about 150,000 clones, 88% occurring once; the ten biggest clones make up approximately 2.5%. The Seattle patients, enrolled during active infection, were followed longitudinally.

Sequencing input: peripheral blood. The receptor comes from a human donor with COVID-19, enrolled during active disease. The donor label of this sample is uncertain. This rearrangement joins TRBV28 to TRBJ1-2; possibly TRBD1 for D (6 bases). For the CDR3, the DNA is TGTGCCAGTAAAACCCGACAGGCCCACTATGGCTACACCTTC. Encoded protein: CASKTRQAHYGYTF.